Below, 23 T cell receptor beta chains from the same sample are listed, as sequenced in a study of read filtering for tumor transcriptome and immune sequencing. The library was built from 400 ng RNA with molecular barcoded adaptors for alpha/delta and beta/gamma chains. TCRdb re-derived calls from the reads in MiXCR, one entry per CDR3 protein. The table includes around 20,000 distinct CDR3 sequences, more than 20% detected once. The sample consisted of a population of CD138-negative cells sorted from bone marrow. The receptors stem from a donor aged 40 or older with multiple myeloma.

This clonotype showed up many times. The J gene is TRBJ2-7, the V gene TRBV2, with 9 bases identical to TRBD2. J was trimmed by 5 bases and V by 6 bases; bases with no gene match: 5. CDR3 length: 13 amino acids. Germline-derived CDR1 and CDR2 are SNHLY and FYNNEI. The CDR3 region is CASSPSGMDEQYF. CDR3 DNA: TGTGCCAGCAGCCCTAGCGGGATGGACGAGCAGTACTTC.

Concerning this clonotype itself: This sequence may be a read error, since a much larger clone differs from it by one base. The CDR3, as DNA: TGTGCCAGCAGTCCCCGCGGTGACCCTTCAAACGCCGGGGAGCTGTTTTTT. Translated: CASSPRGDPSNAGELFF. The V and J genes are TRBV28 and TRBJ2-2; D gene ambiguous. Germline assignment: CDR1 MDHEN and CDR2 SYDVKM. The V gene lost 5 bases and the J gene lost 6 bases, with 22 bases spanning the gap. This CDR3 region has 17 residues.

This clonotype was counted many times. This chain connects TRBV20-1 to TRBJ2-3; D call uncertain. This CDR3 has 12 amino acids. Germline V lookup: CDR1 DFQATT, CDR2 SNEGSKA (reference sequence). V shed 6 bases and J shed 2 bases, with 9 bases lying between them. CDR3 loop: CSAGPPTDTQYF. The CDR3, as DNA: TGCAGTGCCGGGCCACCCACAGATACGCAGTATTTT.

The chain employs TRBV11-2 and TRBJ2-5; 8 nucleotides match TRBD2. The CDR3 spans 15 residues. The V and J ends lost 0 bases and 5 bases, in that order; junction bases with no gene match: 5. Per germline, CDR1 SGHAT and CDR2 FQNNGV. DNA of the CDR3: TGTGCCAGCAGCTTAGATTCCGGCGGGAGGGAGACCCAGTACTTC. This translates into CASSLDSGGRETQYF.

A few counts support this clonotype. This sequence joins TRBV20-1 and TRBJ2-5; no clear D. Looked up from germline, CDR1 is DFQATT and CDR2 is SNEGSKA (reference sequence). V lost 1 base, J lost 2 bases, and 5 bases lay in between. The length of the CDR3 is 12 residues. CDR3 amino acids: CSARGAQETQYF. As DNA, the CDR3 is TGCAGTGCTAGAGGGGCTCAAGAGACCCAGTACTTC.

With respect to this clonotype: A much more abundant neighbour one base away suggests this may be a read error. The chain combines TRBV27 with TRBJ2-1; 7 nucleotides agree with TRBD2. The length of the CDR3 is 15 residues. Germline loops: CDR1 MNHEY, CDR2 SMNVEV (reference sequence). The CDR3 bases are TGTGCCAGCAGTTCCGGGGGGTCCGGCGTTAATGAGCGGTTCTTC. As protein: CASSSGGSGVNERFF.

The chain recombines TRBV28 with TRBJ1-5; TRBD1 might be the D (5 bases). V was trimmed by 7 bases and J by 3 bases, leaving 13 bases between them. The CDR3 consists of 14 residues. Germline CDR1 is MDHEN and CDR2 is SYDVKM. The CDR3 DNA sequence: TGTGCCAGCACCCTGGGGCTCCCCAATCAGCCCCAGCATTTT. It yields the protein CASTLGLPNQPQHF.

The J gene is TRBJ1-5, the V gene TRBV14; D is possibly TRBD1 (5 bases). This CDR3 is 13 amino acids long. Between the trimmed V and J ends, which lost 0 bases and 9 bases, there was a span of 9 bases. Germline V gene sequence: CDR1 SGHDN, CDR2 FVKESK. The DNA of the CDR3 is TGTGCCAGCAGCCAAGATGTTAGGGGGCCCCAGCATTTT. Residues: CASSQDVRGPQHF. Complete variable domain (other parts from reference TRBV14 and TRBJ1-5): EAGVTQFPSHSVIEKGQTVTLRCDPISGHDNLYWYRRVMGKEIKFLLHFVKESKQDESGMPNNRFLAERTGGTYSTLKVQPAELEDSGVYFCASSQDVRGPQHFGDGTRLSIL.

Worth noting for this clonotype: The junction departs from germline at one end; a sequencing error may be responsible. The V and J genes are TRBV12-5 and TRBJ2-5; D gene ambiguous. The CDR3 consists of 8 residues. The germline CDR1 and CDR2 sequences are LGHNT and FRNRAP. The CDR3 DNA sequence: TGTGCTAGTGAGAGCCAGTACTTC. Its translation: CASESQYF.

This clonotype was detected many times. The chain uses TRBV28 and TRBJ2-2; TRBD2 aligns across 8 bases. Germline assignment: CDR1 MDHEN and CDR2 SYDVKM. V shed 6 bases and J 0 bases; nucleotides not matched to a gene: 3. CDR3 length equals 15 residues. The CDR3 nucleotides are TGTGCCAGCAGGGTTAGCGGGGCGAACACCGGGGAGCTGTTTTTT. Protein sequence: CASRVSGANTGELFF.

This clonotype was observed at least ten times. The chain employs TRBV7-2 and TRBJ1-1; no definite D call. This CDR3 has 13 residues. V lost 4 bases and J lost 1, with 7 bases in between. Germline V gene sequence: CDR1 SGHTA, CDR2 FQGNSA. The CDR3 spells CASSSQRNTEAFF. DNA of the CDR3: TGTGCCAGCAGCTCACAGAGGAACACTGAAGCTTTCTTT.

For the CDR3, the DNA is TGTGCCAGCAGGAAGGACGGAGATCGGCCCCAGCATTTT. This gives the protein CASRKDGDRPQHF. The genes are TRBV2 and TRBJ1-5; D gene unclear. This CDR3 is built from 13 residues. Germline V gives CDR1 SNHLY, CDR2 FYNNEI. V lost 6 bases, J lost 9 bases, and 15 bases lay in between.

In its sample, this clonotype was seen many times. The chain joins TRBV12-3 or TRBV12-4 to TRBJ2-3; tentatively, D is TRBD2 (6 bases). CDR3 size: 14 residues. Between the trimmed V and J ends, which lost 6 bases and 0 bases, there was a span of 10 bases. Here the CDR3 reads CASRKGLSTDTQYF. The CDR3 DNA reads as TGTGCCAGCAGAAAGGGACTTAGCACAGATACGCAGTATTTT.

This clonotype occurred a few times. This rearrangement joins TRBV5-1 to TRBJ2-7, with TRBD1 identical over 10 bases. V lost 2 bases and J lost 6; bases outside the gene matches: 2. Germline V lookup: CDR1 SGHRS, CDR2 YFSETQ. The CDR3 consists of 13 residues. In DNA, the CDR3 is TGCGCCAGCAGCTTCGGGACAGGGGTCGAGCAGTACTTC. This codes for CASSFGTGVEQYF.

Many counts were recorded for this clonotype. This clone may be a read error of a much larger clone one base away. J is TRBJ2-3 and V is TRBV25-1, with unresolved D. Trimming left V 10 bases short and J 4 bases short, with 9 bases between. This CDR3 is 11 amino acids long. Germline V gives CDR1 MGHDK, CDR2 SYGVNS. The DNA of the CDR3 is TGTGCCAACTTATCGGCAGATACGCAGTATTTT. Translation gives CANLSADTQYF.

This clonotype has at least ten counts. V gene TRBV11-1 combines with J gene TRBJ2-3; 8 positions match TRBD1. The CDR3 is 14 residues long. CDR1 SGHAT and CDR2 FQDESV come from the germline V gene (reference sequence). J was trimmed by 4 bases and V by 5 bases; bases with no gene match: 5. The CDR3 bases are TGTGCCAGCAGCCCAACAGGGGGTGCAGATACGCAGTATTTT. This codes for CASSPTGGADTQYF.

This clonotype was seen only once. The chain has TRBV20-1 and TRBJ2-1; no firm D call. CDR3 length: 12 amino acids. V lost 4 bases to trimming and J lost 9 bases, with 13 bases between them. CDR1 is DFQATT and CDR2 is SNEGSKA in the germline V gene (reference sequence). The CDR3 nucleotides are TGCAGTGCTAACATGGGTGCGCGTGAGCAGTTCTTC. Protein sequence: CSANMGAREQFF.

This clonotype has a handful of counts. The chain uses TRBV29-1 and TRBJ1-5, with D perhaps matching TRBD1 (5 bases). The CDR3 length is 13 residues. The germline gives CDR1 SQVTM, CDR2 ANQGSEA. Trimming removed 6 bases from V and 4 bases from J, with 13 bases in between. The CDR3 here is CSVGEGNNQPQHF. The CDR3 coding sequence is TGCAGCGTAGGCGAGGGGAATAATCAGCCCCAGCATTTT.

This clonotype turned up a few times. The rearrangement joins TRBV7-6 to TRBJ2-5; possibly TRBD2 for D (6 bases). The germline V gene has CDR1 SGHVS and CDR2 FNYEAQ. CDR3 size: 16 residues. The V end lost 1 base, the J end lost 4 bases, and 16 bases lay between the germline ends. The CDR3 nucleotides read TGTGCCAGCAGCTTAGGTGCGAGTGCGGGGAGAGAGACCCAGTACTTC. It is translated as CASSLGASAGRETQYF.

This clonotype has ten or more counts. V usage is TRBV4-3 and J usage is TRBJ2-2, with D unresolved. The germline V gene has CDR1 LGHNA and CDR2 YSLEER. The CDR3 runs to 17 residues. V lost 1 base, J lost 1 base, and 13 bases lay in between. The CDR3 nucleotides are TGCGCCAGCAGCCAAGGACTCTTAAGAGTGAACACCGGGGAGCTGTTTTTT. Protein: CASSQGLLRVNTGELFF.

This clonotype was detected many times. The chain is built from TRBV25-1 and TRBJ2-7; D unresolved. Germline V gives CDR1 MGHDK, CDR2 SYGVNS. There are 12 residues in the CDR3. Trimming removed 2 bases at V and 4 bases at J, with 6 bases between. CDR3 amino acids: CASSETNYEQYF. Written as DNA, the CDR3 is TGTGCCAGCAGTGAAACCAATTACGAGCAGTACTTC.

This clonotype was counted ten times or more. The J gene is TRBJ1-5, the V gene TRBV7-8; unclear D gene. This CDR3 spans 14 amino acids. Per the germline V gene, CDR1 is SGHVS and CDR2 is FQNEAQ. V shed 5 bases and J shed 0 bases, with 8 bases lying between them. The chain's CDR3 is CASSRLSSNQPQHF. For the CDR3, the DNA is TGTGCCAGCAGCCGCTTGAGTAGCAATCAGCCCCAGCATTTT.

The rearrangement uses TRBV9 and TRBJ2-3, with D possibly TRBD2 on 5 matching bases. V was pared by 3 bases and J by 1 base, with 12 bases between. There are 15 residues in the CDR3. The germline V gene encodes CDR1 SGDLS and CDR2 YYNGEE. In DNA, the CDR3 is TGTGCCAGCAGCGCCGGACTCCAGCGCACAGATACGCAGTATTTT. Protein product: CASSAGLQRTDTQYF.